What follows are 17 T cell receptor beta chains derived from one specimen sequenced in a study of T-cell reconstitution after alpha-beta-depleted transplantation in children (dated by TCRdb to 2016 to 2018). Library preparation used PCR. Data came from an Illumina HiSeq 2500. TCR libraries were prepared with molecular barcoding, using unique molecular identifiers to normalize TCRbeta repertoire quantification. TCRdb ran its own pipeline on the public reads, namely fastp trimming at Q25 and MiXCR clone calling, and kept in-frame beta chains. When rows share a CDR3 protein, they turn into one entry using the most common DNA and genes. For this sample the table gives 200,000 to 250,000 distinct CDR3 sequences, of which 11% were detected only once. The top ten constitute roughly 27% of the sample. The treatment or condition label corresponds to: allogeneic hematopoietic cell transplantation with graft depleted of TCRalphabeta T cells and CD19 B cells.

Material: PBMCs, obtained before TCRalphabeta/CD19-depleted stem cell transplant. The receptors here all came from a child under two years old with acute myeloid leukemia, due to receive a stem cell transplant.

This clonotype was seen ten or more times. The V gene is TRBV7-8, the J gene TRBJ1-1; possible D gene TRBD1, 6 bases. Trimming left V 1 base short and J 5 bases short, with 11 bases between. CDR1 is SGHVS, CDR2 FQNEAQ, per germline. The CDR3 contains 14 residues. CDR3 protein: CASSLGRGPTEAFF. The CDR3 nucleotides are TGTGCCAGCAGCTTAGGTCGGGGGCCAACTGAAGCTTTCTTT.

This clonotype was observed many times. The V gene is TRBV6-1, the J gene TRBJ2-1, with 7 bases lining up with TRBD1. The CDR3 has 15 residues. V lost 1 base and J lost 7; bases outside the gene matches: 7. Germline V gives CDR1 MNHNS, CDR2 SASEGT. The CDR3 DNA reads TGTGCCAGCAGTGAAGGGCAGGGGGACCTTAATGAGCAGTTCTTC. Translated: CASSEGQGDLNEQFF.

The rearrangement uses TRBV20-1 and TRBJ2-1; 7 positions agree with TRBD2. The germline V gene has CDR1 DFQATT and CDR2 SNEGSKA (reference sequence). J gave up 10 bases and V 0 bases, and 15 bases lay outside the gene matches. This CDR3 contains 16 residues. The CDR3 nucleotides read TGCAGTGCTAGAGATTACTCGGGGGGACCTGAACGAGAGCAGTTCTTC. This gives the protein CSARDYSGGPEREQFF.

This clonotype was recorded many times. J is TRBJ1-2 and V is TRBV6-5, with no clear D. CDR1 and CDR2 from the germline V gene are MNHEY and SVGAGI. V was clipped by 6 bases and J by 8 bases, with 16 bases between them. The CDR3 has 13 amino acids. CDR3: CASSGLTRGGYTF. The DNA of the CDR3 is TGTGCCAGCAGCGGGCTTACACGTGGGGGCTACACCTTC.

In nucleotides, the CDR3 is TGTGCCTGGAGTCAGCGGAGTAATGAGCAGTTCTTC. Residues: CAWSQRSNEQFF. This rearrangement joins TRBV30 to TRBJ2-1, with D perhaps matching TRBD2 (5 bases). This CDR3 is 12 amino acids long. The germline V gene encodes CDR1 GTSNPN and CDR2 SVGIG (reference sequence). Trimming took 2 bases from V and 7 from J, leaving 9 bases between them. The whole variable domain, remainder taken from reference TRBV30 and TRBJ2-1, is SQTIHQWPATLVQPVGSPLSLECTVEGTSNPNLYWYRQAAGRGLQLLFYSVGIGQISSEVPQNLSASRPQDRQFILSSKKLLLSDSGFYLCAWSQRSNEQFFGPGTRLTVL.

This clonotype has a count of ten or more. The rearrangement uses TRBV7-9 and TRBJ1-2, with TRBD1 matching over 7 bases. V dropped 5 bases and J dropped 4; count of bases not matched to a gene: 7. This CDR3 is 14 amino acids long. The germline CDR1 and CDR2 sequences are SEHNR and FQNEAQ (reference sequence). CDR3 residues: CASSHTGEGYGYTF. Written as DNA, the CDR3 is TGTGCCAGCAGCCACACAGGGGAGGGCTATGGCTACACCTTC.

The chain links TRBV20-1 to TRBJ2-3; D gene uncertain. Trimming shortened V by 0 bases and J by 6 bases, and 7 bases separated the two germline ends. In germline, CDR1 is DFQATT, CDR2 SNEGSKA (reference sequence). The CDR3 spans 12 residues. The CDR3 here is CSARDLGDTQYF. The CDR3 DNA is TGCAGTGCTAGAGATCTAGGGGATACGCAGTATTTT.

This clonotype has at least ten counts. The V and J genes are TRBV20-1 and TRBJ2-3; 12 bases map to TRBD2. The length of the CDR3 is 16 residues. In germline, CDR1 is DFQATT, CDR2 SNEGSKA (reference sequence). J gave up 3 bases and V 6 bases, and 10 bases lay outside the gene matches. For the CDR3, the DNA is TGCAGTGCCCGGTTACAGACTAGCGGGAGTACAGATACGCAGTATTTT. Its protein is CSARLQTSGSTDTQYF.

Many counts were recorded for this clonotype. The chain employs TRBV10-3 and TRBJ2-1; D unclear. In germline, CDR1 is ENHRY, CDR2 SYGVKD. Trimming removed 4 bases from V and 4 bases from J, with 17 bases in between. The CDR3 extends over 16 amino acids. DNA for the CDR3: TGTGCCATCAGTGCCGGTCTACGGACCGTATACAATGAGCAGTTCTTC. This encodes CAISAGLRTVYNEQFF.

The genes are TRBV19 and TRBJ2-5, with 13 bases fitting TRBD2. The germline V gene has CDR1 LNHDA and CDR2 SQIVND (reference sequence). This CDR3 comprises 16 residues. V lost 4 bases and J lost 1; bases outside the gene matches: 3. For the CDR3, the DNA is TGTGCCAGTAGTAGACTAGCGGGAGGAATCCAAGAGACCCAGTACTTC. Protein product: CASSRLAGGIQETQYF.

The table lists this clonotype with many counts. The chain couples TRBV12-3 or TRBV12-4 to TRBJ1-6, with unresolved D. Trimming pared 7 bases from V and 5 bases from J, leaving 3 bases between. This CDR3 contains 11 residues. For the CDR3, the DNA is TGTGCCAGCACCCATAATTCACCCCTCCACTTT. It is translated as CASTHNSPLHF.

There are many counts of this clonotype. The rearrangement links TRBV25-1 to TRBJ2-7; either TRBD1 or TRBD2 may supply D (5 bases each). The CDR3 spans 13 residues. CDR1 is MGHDK and CDR2 is SYGVNS in the germline V gene. Trimming shortened V by 9 bases and J by 0 bases, and 12 bases separated the two germline ends. For the CDR3, the DNA is TGTGCCAGTTCAGGGACGTACTCCTACGAGCAGTACTTC. Translated, it gives CASSGTYSYEQYF.

At least ten counts were recorded for this clonotype. The chain recombines TRBV4-1 with TRBJ2-7, with D perhaps matching TRBD1 (6 bases). In germline, CDR1 is MGHRA, CDR2 YSYEKL. V lost 0 bases to trimming and J lost 3 bases, with 6 bases between them. The CDR3 consists of 13 residues. The CDR3 DNA sequence: TGCGCCAGCAGCCAAGAAGGGGGCTACGAGCAGTACTTC. It encodes CASSQEGGYEQYF.

This clonotype was seen only a few times. The chain employs TRBV11-2 and TRBJ2-3; no reliable D call. The V gene's germline CDR1 is SGHAT and CDR2 FQNNGV. With 2 bases removed from V and 10 bases from J, the gap between germline ends came to 16 bases. This CDR3 comprises 14 residues. Here the CDR3 reads CASSLRSPPGAQYF. The CDR3 DNA is TGTGCCAGCAGCTTACGATCACCCCCGGGTGCGCAGTATTTT.

V and J are TRBV7-9 and TRBJ2-1, with D possibly TRBD2 on 6 matching bases. The germline V gene encodes CDR1 SEHNR and CDR2 FQNEAQ (reference sequence). The V gene lost 5 bases and the J gene lost 0 bases, with 14 bases spanning the gap. This CDR3 spans 16 amino acids. DNA of the CDR3: TGTGCCAGCAGCCCTTGGCGGGGCACCTCCTACAATGAGCAGTTCTTC. Translated, it gives CASSPWRGTSYNEQFF.

This clonotype appeared many times. The CDR3, as DNA: TGTGCCAGCAGTTTAGCGGGGGCTGCAGATACGCAGTATTTT. Residues: CASSLAGAADTQYF. This chain joins TRBV27 and TRBJ2-3; tentative D call: TRBD2 (7 bases). The CDR3 is made up of 14 amino acids. The ends were cut back, 2 bases at V and 4 bases at J, with 10 bases in the middle. The germline V gene has CDR1 MNHEY and CDR2 SMNVEV (reference sequence).

This clonotype was counted a few times. The junction shows a germline mismatch at one end, possibly a read error. This chain uses TRBV3-1 with TRBJ2-7; D remains unclear. The V gene's germline CDR1 is LGHDT and CDR2 YNNKEL (reference sequence). The CDR3 spans 17 residues. CDR3 coding DNA: TGTGCCAGCAGCAAAGAGGCCGGACCCGGGCTCAGCTACGAGCAGTACTTC. It is translated as CASSKEAGPGLSYEQYF.